Listed below are T cell receptor beta chains from one sample, sequenced in a study of OX40 agonist ivuxolimab in advanced cancers. The method was immunoSEQ multiplex PCR; TCRdb's version includes in-frame clones alone and lacks a portion of them. The table has 50,000 to 70,000 clones, about nine tenths seen once. Here the sequenced sample was CD4+ or CD8+ T cells sorted from blood, taken in a trial of the OX40 agonist ivuxolimab. These receptors were collected from an adult with an advanced solid tumor such as melanoma, head and neck, liver or kidney cancer. CDR3s include the opening cysteine and the closing phenylalanine or tryptophan. A D gene is named only where the DNA matches it firmly. Clone size is not always given. Where it is, it says once, few, many or a class for expanded clones.

V gene	D gene	clone size	J gene	CDR3 protein	CDR3 DNA
TRBV7-2	-	-	TRBJ2-5	CASSQRRDFQETQYF	TGTGCCAGCAGCCAACGGCGGGACTTCCAAGAGACCCAGTACTTC
TRBV5-1	-	-	TRBJ2-2	CASSLESNTGELFF	TGCGCCAGCAGCTTGGAATCTAACACCGGGGAGCTGTTTTTT
TRBV28	-	-	TRBJ2-4	CASSLSGAKNIQYF	TGTGCCAGCAGTTTATCCGGTGCCAAAAACATTCAGTACTTC
TRBV7-9	-	-	TRBJ2-2	CASSLGGSAGTGELFF	TGTGCCAGCAGCTTAGGAGGCTCGGCAGGCACCGGGGAGCTGTTTTTT
TRBV19	-	-	TRBJ1-4	CASKDINNEKLFF	TGTGCCAGTAAGGACATAAATAATGAAAAACTGTTTTTT
TRBV10-3	-	-	TRBJ2-2	CAISADRWGGLFF	TGTGCCATCAGTGCCGACAGGTGGGGGGGGCTGTTTTTT
TRBV5-1	TRBD1	-	TRBJ1-1	CASSSGQGRTEAFF	TGCGCCAGCAGCTCAGGACAGGGTCGAACTGAAGCTTTCTTT
TRBV11-3	-	-	TRBJ2-3	CASSLNSASTDTQYF	TGTGCCAGCAGCTTAAACTCCGCTAGCACAGATACGCAGTATTTT
TRBV10-2	TRBD2	-	TRBJ2-1	CASSDTGGPNEQFF	TGCGCCAGCAGTGATACGGGAGGGCCCAATGAGCAGTTCTTC
TRBV5-1	-	-	TRBJ2-1	CASRQSTGINEQFF	TGCGCCAGCAGACAATCTACAGGGATTAATGAGCAGTTCTTC
TRBV13	-	-	TRBJ1-1	CASSWIDPPRNTEAFF	TGTGCCAGCAGCTGGATAGATCCGCCTCGAAACACTGAAGCTTTCTTT
TRBV10-1	TRBD1	-	TRBJ2-7	CASRLTGKNFYEQYF	TGCGCCAGCAGACTGACAGGGAAAAACTTCTACGAGCAGTACTTC
TRBV7-3	-	once	TRBJ2-4	CASSPLGGDIQYF	TGTGCCAGCAGCCCACTGGGCGGGGACATTCAGTACTTC
TRBV6-1	TRBD2	-	TRBJ2-1	CASSETSGRNEQFF	TGTGCCAGCAGTGAAACTAGCGGGAGGAATGAGCAGTTCTTC
TRBV19	TRBD1	-	TRBJ2-3	CASSIGQGAATDTQYF	TGTGCCAGTAGTATTGGGCAGGGGGCTGCCACAGATACGCAGTATTTT